One and the same sample provided the 14 T cell receptor beta chains below, sequenced in a study of blood T cell repertoires in COVID-19. Measured with immunoSEQ multiplex PCR; TCRdb has only the in-frame clones, and not every one. The repertoire includes under 250,000 clones, more than 75% of them detected once, and about 4.3% sits in the top ten. The sequenced sample was PBMCs or T cells enriched from blood (not recorded which). These receptors were taken from a man aged 25-45 years with acute COVID-19.

The chain is built from TRBV28 and TRBJ1-5; TRBD1 might be the D (6 bases). Per germline, CDR1 MDHEN and CDR2 SYDVKM. Trimming removed 5 bases at V and 1 base at J, with 15 bases between. This CDR3 spans 16 amino acids. For the CDR3, the DNA is TGTGCCAGCAGTACACAGGGTGTTGGGAGCAATCAGCCCCAGCATTTT. Its translation: CASSTQGVGSNQPQHF.

CDR3 coding DNA: TGTGCCAGCAGCGGCGGATTCTCTGGAAACACCATATATTTT. Its translation is CASSGGFSGNTIYF. The chain joins TRBV9 to TRBJ1-3; no definite D call. This CDR3 is built from 14 residues. Germline assignment: CDR1 SGDLS and CDR2 YYNGEE. Trimming left V 3 bases short and J 0 bases short, with 7 bases between.

The chain carries TRBV4-2 and TRBJ2-7; TRBD2 agrees at 9 bases. The CDR3 is made up of 17 amino acids. V trimming: 0 bases; J trimming: 2 bases; junction bases outside the gene matches: 8. CDR1 and CDR2 from the germline V gene are LGHNA and YNFKEQ. The CDR3 nucleotides are TGTGCCAGCAGCCAAGAAAGCTTGGGCGGGGGGGCCTACGAGCAGTACTTC. Protein: CASSQESLGGGAYEQYF.

This chain connects TRBV24-1 to TRBJ1-4; D is uncertain. The CDR3 sequence is 13 residues long. In germline, CDR1 is KGHDR, CDR2 SFDVKD. Trimming left V 4 bases short and J 4 bases short, with 6 bases between. CDR3 coding DNA: TGTGCCACCAGTGACAGATTTAATGAAAAACTGTTTTTT. It codes for CATSDRFNEKLFF.

This clone came up a few times. The chain employs TRBV28 and TRBJ2-2, with D perhaps TRBD1 (6 bases). The CDR3 is 15 residues long. Germline V gives CDR1 MDHEN, CDR2 SYDVKM. The ends were cut back, 6 bases at V and 5 bases at J, with 16 bases in the middle. CDR3 bases: TGTGCCAGCAGCAACGTGGGGGCGCGGACCGGGGAGCTGTTTTTT. Residues: CASSNVGARTGELFF.

The chain recombines TRBV10-3 with TRBJ2-3; D is uncertain. Germline lookup yields CDR1 ENHRY and CDR2 SYGVKD. V dropped 6 bases and J dropped 4 bases, with 23 bases sitting between them. The CDR3 runs to 17 residues. The CDR3, as DNA: TGTGCCATCAGCGACCAGCGAAAGAGAATGAGCGCAGATACGCAGTATTTT. It yields the protein CAISDQRKRMSADTQYF.

This chain uses TRBV27 with TRBJ2-5; 9 nucleotides line up with TRBD2. Per the germline V gene, CDR1 is MNHEY and CDR2 is SMNVEV (reference sequence). With V trimmed by 3 bases and J by 3 bases, 14 bases remained unmatched. CDR3 size: 18 residues. CDR3 region: CASSFIAGASRNKETQYF. CDR3 sequence (DNA): TGTGCCAGCAGTTTTATAGCGGGGGCCTCACGTAACAAAGAGACCCAGTACTTC.

The rearrangement links TRBV6-5 to TRBJ2-3; TRBD1 is a possible D gene (5 bases). From germline, CDR1 is MNHEY and CDR2 SVGAGI. The CDR3 covers 12 residues. Trimming took off 6 bases at V and 6 bases at J, with 10 bases between the two ends. The CDR3 DNA reads as TGTGCCAGCAGCCCAGGGTATGATACGCAGTATTTT. Residues: CASSPGYDTQYF.

The V gene is TRBV19, the J gene TRBJ2-6, with D maybe TRBD1 (6 bases). Germline CDR1 is LNHDA and CDR2 is SQIVND (reference sequence). Trimming cost V 6 bases and J 0 bases, with 12 bases left between them. CDR3 length: 16 amino acids. The CDR3 is CASRRTVSSGANVLTF. The CDR3 coding sequence is TGTGCCAGTAGAAGGACAGTGAGCTCTGGGGCCAACGTCCTGACTTTC.

The rearrangement joins TRBV28 to TRBJ1-2; D not certain. Germline CDR1 is MDHEN and CDR2 is SYDVKM. Trimming pared 5 bases from V and 1 base from J, leaving 20 bases between. The length of the CDR3 is 17 residues. The CDR3 DNA reads TGTGCCAGCAGTCCTTTCAAGGGAGGGCTTTTTAACTATGGCTACACCTTC. Translated, it gives CASSPFKGGLFNYGYTF.

Only a few counts were recorded for this clone. The rearrangement joins TRBV28 to TRBJ1-2, with D hard to call. Looked up from germline, CDR1 is MDHEN and CDR2 is SYDVKM. V was clipped by 2 bases and J by 8 bases, with 9 bases between them. There are 12 residues in the CDR3. The chain's CDR3 is CASSLPGLGYTF. For the CDR3, the DNA is TGTGCCAGCAGTTTACCAGGTTTAGGCTACACCTTC.

This clone turned up a few times. The V and J genes are TRBV7-2 and TRBJ1-2; no clear D. V was pared by 4 bases and J by 9 bases, with 18 bases between. Germline CDR1 SGHTA, CDR2 FQGNSA. The CDR3 runs 14 residues. This CDR3 is CASSSPTRSISYTF. The CDR3 bases are TGTGCCAGCAGCTCACCCACGAGGAGTATAAGCTACACCTTC.

The V and J genes are TRBV2 and TRBJ2-3; the D is unclear. The V end lost 6 bases, the J end lost 5 bases, and 6 bases lay between the germline ends. This CDR3 is built from 11 residues. Germline CDR1 is SNHLY and CDR2 is FYNNEI. The CDR3 sequence: CASRGVDTQYF. The CDR3 nucleotides are TGTGCCAGCAGAGGAGTAGATACGCAGTATTTT. The whole variable domain, remainder taken from reference TRBV2 and TRBJ2-3, is EPEVTQTPSHQVTQMGQEVILRCVPISNHLYFYWYRQILGQKVEFLVSFYNNEISEKSEIFDDQFSVERPDGSNFTLKIRSTKLEDSAMYFCASRGVDTQYFGPGTRLTVL.

V is TRBV19 and J is TRBJ2-1, with a possible D match to TRBD2 (6 bases). CDR1 and CDR2 from the germline V gene are LNHDA and SQIVND (reference sequence). The V end was cut by 1 base, the J end by 4 bases, with 17 bases between. The CDR3 has 17 amino acids. The CDR3 DNA follows: TGTGCCAGTAGTATAGTTGGCGGGGACCTACAATACAATGAGCAGTTCTTC. It specifies CASSIVGGDLQYNEQFF.